One and the same sample provided the 20 T cell receptor beta chains below, sequenced in a study of T cell responses to AZD1222 COVID-19 vaccine. The assay was immunoSEQ multiplex PCR, and TCRdb's table has in-frame clones only and misses some. The table records about 140,000 clones, more than 90% of them present only once. The sample here was peripheral blood, taken on day 0 of AZD1222 vaccination. The receptor set was obtained from an adult in good health.

The CDR3 is CASRYLRGLHF. CDR3 DNA sequence: TGTGCCAGCAGGTACCTCAGGGGCCTCCACTTT. The V and J genes are TRBV2 and TRBJ1-6; the D gene is possibly TRBD1 (6 bases). V was pared by 6 bases and J by 15 bases, with 12 bases between. The germline V gene encodes CDR1 SNHLY and CDR2 FYNNEI. This CDR3 has 11 residues.

This clone was observed a single time. The chain carries TRBV19 and TRBJ2-1, with 7 bases fitting TRBD1. Germline-derived CDR1 and CDR2 are LNHDA and SQIVND (reference sequence). V lost 9 bases and J lost 3; bases outside the gene matches: 11. The CDR3 runs to 15 residues. CDR3 nucleotide sequence: TGTGCCAGCAGTGGTCCGCGACAGGGCTACAATGAGCAGTTCTTC. It translates to CASSGPRQGYNEQFF.

The chain carries TRBV7-9 and TRBJ1-4, with D maybe TRBD1 (6 bases). This CDR3 is built from 15 residues. V lost 6 bases and J 3 bases, leaving 14 bases between the germline ends. Germline lookup yields CDR1 SEHNR and CDR2 FQNEAQ (reference sequence). In DNA form, the CDR3 reads TGTGCCAGCAGGCGCGGACAGACTGCTAATGAAAAACTGTTTTTT. This gives the protein CASRRGQTANEKLFF.

This clone was seen a single time. The gene calls are TRBV7-8 and TRBJ1-1, with D tentatively TRBD1 (6 bases). This CDR3 is built from 17 residues. Germline V gives CDR1 SGHVS, CDR2 FQNEAQ. Trimming took 5 bases from V and 1 from J, leaving 20 bases between them. The CDR3 here is CASSNTVVGQQNTEAFF. In nucleotides, the CDR3 is TGTGCCAGCAGCAACACAGTGGTAGGACAGCAGAACACTGAAGCTTTCTTT.

This chain connects TRBV3-1 (or the pseudogene TRBV3-2) to TRBJ1-5; D not resolved. Trimming removed 4 bases from V and 0 bases from J, with 7 bases in between. The CDR3 runs to 14 residues. Germline V gives CDR1 LGHDT, CDR2 YNNKEL (reference sequence). In DNA form, the CDR3 reads TGTGCCAGCAGCCGGGCCAATAGCAATCAGCCCCAGCATTTT. Translating it yields CASSRANSNQPQHF.

This rearrangement joins TRBV5-1 to TRBJ1-1; no clear D gene. Germline-derived CDR1 and CDR2 are SGHRS and YFSETQ. This CDR3 is 16 amino acids long. The germline V and J ends were trimmed by 6 bases and 0 bases, with 18 bases remaining between them. CDR3 amino acids: CASKPFAALMNTEAFF. The CDR3 nucleotides are TGCGCCAGCAAACCCTTCGCTGCCCTAATGAACACTGAAGCTTTCTTT. Using reference TRBV5-1 and TRBJ1-1 for the parts outside the CDR3, the full variable domain is KAGVTQTPRYLIKTRGQQVTLSCSPISGHRSVSWYQQTPGQGLQFLFEYFSETQRNKGNFPGRFSGRQFSNSRSEMNVSTLELGDSALYLCASKPFAALMNTEAFFGQGTRLTVV.

The chain couples TRBV7-2 to TRBJ2-5; D not resolved. Deletions cut 7 bases from V and 5 bases from J, with 11 bases between. This CDR3 spans 12 amino acids. Germline CDR1 reads SGHTA; CDR2 reads FQGNSA. CDR3 amino acids: CASTPPLETQYF. The CDR3 region has the DNA TGTGCCAGCACCCCTCCCCTTGAGACCCAGTACTTC.

The chain has TRBV18 and TRBJ2-2; D is possibly TRBD2 (5 bases). CDR3 size: 16 residues. V was cut by 2 bases and J by 5 bases, with 15 bases left in between. CDR1 and CDR2 (germline): KGHSH, LQKENI. The CDR3 reads CASSPTSTPGTGELFF. Here the CDR3 DNA reads TGTGCCAGCTCACCAACCTCGACCCCGGGAACCGGGGAGCTGTTTTTT. Based on the CDR3 plus reference TRBV18 and TRBJ2-2, the full variable domain is NAGVMQNPRHLVRRRGQEARLRCSPMKGHSHVYWYRQLPEEGLKFMVYLQKENIIDESGMPKERFSAEFPKEGPSILRIQQVVRGDSAAYFCASSPTSTPGTGELFFGEGSRLTVL.

The CDR3 DNA reads TGTGCCAGCAGCTTGGGAAGTTCAGGGTCTAACTATGGCTACACCTTC. Translated: CASSLGSSGSNYGYTF. The rearrangement links TRBV5-5 to TRBJ1-2, with D tentatively TRBD1 (5 bases). V lost 0 bases, J lost 0 bases, and 12 bases lay in between. The germline V gene has CDR1 SGHKS and CDR2 YYEKEE (reference sequence). CDR3 length: 16 amino acids.

The CDR3 DNA reads TGCGCCAGCAGCCAAGATGGGACTAGCGCGAGCTCCTACAATGAGCAGTTCTTC. Translating gives CASSQDGTSASSYNEQFF. V and J are TRBV4-1 and TRBJ2-1, with TRBD2 matching 10 bases. The germline gives CDR1 MGHRA, CDR2 YSYEKL. Losses at the gene ends were 0 bases for V and 0 bases for J; bases not matched to a gene: 5. The CDR3 contains 18 residues.

This clone was seen a single time. The CDR3 loop reads CASSQDQMEKLFF. CDR3 coding DNA: TGTGCCAGCAGCCAAGATCAGATGGAAAAACTGTTTTTT. The chain links TRBV3-1 (or the pseudogene TRBV3-2) to TRBJ1-4, with unresolved D. Looked up from germline, CDR1 is LGHDT and CDR2 is YNNKEL (reference sequence). V was shortened by 0 bases and J by 8 bases, with 7 bases between the two germline ends. The CDR3 has 13 amino acids.

There are a few counts of this clone. The chain joins TRBV1 to TRBJ1-2; the DNA was not used to check the table's D call, TRBD1. TRBV1 corresponds to a pseudogene. The CDR3 loop spans 15 amino acids. CDR3 coding DNA: TGCACCAGCAGCCAAACACCGGGACAGGGGTATGGCTACACCTTC. Its protein product is CTSSQTPGQGYGYTF.

The CDR3 DNA is TGTGCCAGCAGCCACCCGGGGGCAGGGAGCATGAACACTGAAGCTTTCTTT. Residues: CASSHPGAGSMNTEAFF. V gene TRBV7-8 combines with J gene TRBJ1-1; TRBD1 is a possible D gene (6 bases). This CDR3 has 17 residues. Deletions cut 5 bases from V and 0 bases from J, with 19 bases between. Germline loops: CDR1 SGHVS, CDR2 FQNEAQ.

This chain joins TRBV4-1 and TRBJ2-2, with 7 nucleotides matching TRBD1. With V trimmed by 4 bases and J by 0 bases, 8 bases remained unmatched. Germline values: CDR1 MGHRA, CDR2 YSYEKL. The CDR3 runs to 17 residues. CDR3 sequence (DNA): TGCGCCAGCAGCCCCACAGGGGCCCCGTCGAACACCGGGGAGCTGTTTTTT. Its protein product is CASSPTGAPSNTGELFF.

The chain uses TRBV7-8 and TRBJ1-4; 8 nucleotides match TRBD1. The J segment lost 8 bases and the V segment lost 5 bases, leaving 7 bases of the junction unmatched. Germline V gene data show CDR1 as SGHVS and CDR2 as FQNEAQ. This CDR3 has 14 amino acids. In nucleotides, the CDR3 is TGTGCCAGCAGCCTAGACAGGGGTAGCGAAAAACTGTTTTTT. Translation gives CASSLDRGSEKLFF.

The V call is TRBV7-9, the J call TRBJ1-3; tentative D call: TRBD1 (6 bases). Trimming stripped 3 bases from V and 6 bases from J, with 18 bases between. This CDR3 has 16 amino acids. Germline CDR1 SEHNR, CDR2 FQNEAQ (reference sequence). The CDR3 protein is CASSFLPGHTLNTIYF. The CDR3, as DNA: TGTGCCAGCAGCTTTCTACCGGGACATACGTTAAACACCATATATTTT.

In nucleotides, the CDR3 is TGTGCCAGCAGCTTGGGACGGGGGGGTGGATCCTCTGGAAACACCATATATTTT. This sequence encodes CASSLGRGGGSSGNTIYF. The chain employs TRBV5-4 and TRBJ1-3; TRBD1 might be the D (5 bases). CDR1 SGHNT and CDR2 YYREEE come from the germline V gene (reference sequence). Trimming cost V 0 bases and J 0 bases, with 16 bases left between them. There are 18 residues in the CDR3.

The chain is built from TRBV2 and TRBJ2-5; D may be TRBD2 (6 bases). Germline CDR1 SNHLY, CDR2 FYNNEI. V was clipped by 7 bases and J by 4 bases, with 10 bases between them. The length of the CDR3 is 12 residues. In DNA, the CDR3 is TGTGCCAGCAAATCCGGGGGAGAGACCCAGTACTTC. Translating it yields CASKSGGETQYF.

In DNA, the CDR3 is TGCACCAGCAGCCACGGGACCCCTAGCACAGATACGCAGTATTTT. Protein product: CTSSHGTPSTDTQYF. The rearrangement links TRBV1 to TRBJ2-3. TRBV1 is reported as a pseudogene. This CDR3 is built from 15 residues.

V usage is TRBV28 and J usage is TRBJ2-7, with D possibly TRBD2 on 5 matching bases. V was shortened by 6 bases and J by 4 bases, with 19 bases between the two germline ends. The CDR3 consists of 15 residues. The V gene's germline CDR1 is MDHEN and CDR2 SYDVKM. DNA of the CDR3: TGTGCCAGCAGACCTAGCCCCAGAGAAAGATACGAGCAGTACTTC. The encoded protein is CASRPSPRERYEQYF.